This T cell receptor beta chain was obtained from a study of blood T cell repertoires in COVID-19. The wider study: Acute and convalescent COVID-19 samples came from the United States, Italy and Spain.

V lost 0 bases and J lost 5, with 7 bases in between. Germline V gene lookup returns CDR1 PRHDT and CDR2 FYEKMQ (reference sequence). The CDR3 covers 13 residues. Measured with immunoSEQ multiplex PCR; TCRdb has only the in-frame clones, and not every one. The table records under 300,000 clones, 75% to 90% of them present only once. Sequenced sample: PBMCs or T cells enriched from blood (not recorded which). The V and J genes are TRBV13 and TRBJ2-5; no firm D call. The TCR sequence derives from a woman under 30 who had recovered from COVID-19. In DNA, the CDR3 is TGTGCCAGCAGCTTAGGCGGGTACGAGACCCAGTACTTC. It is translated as CASSLGGYETQYF. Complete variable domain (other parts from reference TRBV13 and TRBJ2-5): AAGVIQSPRHLIKEKRETATLKCYPIPRHDTVYWYQQGPGQDPQFLISFYEKMQSDKGSIPDRFSAQQFSDYHSELNMSSLELGDSALYFCASSLGGYETQYFGPGTRLLVL.